The next 3 T cell receptor beta chains were all read from a single sample in a study of response to subunit inactivated influenza vaccine. TCRdb independently ran MiXCR on the RT-PCR reads; one entry per CDR3 protein. The sample has 500,000 to 550,000 distinct CDR3 sequences; under 8.5% are singletons. The input for sequencing was PBMCs from blood, taken less than 30 months after vaccination. The receptors originated from a man aged 50 to 69 who received an inactivated influenza vaccine.

The rearrangement uses TRBV4-3 and TRBJ1-2; D possibly corresponds to TRBD1 (6 bases). The V gene's germline CDR1 is LGHNA and CDR2 YSLEER. The CDR3 totals 16 residues. Trimming cost V 0 bases and J 0 bases, with 11 bases left between them. The CDR3 sequence is CASSQERGIANYGYTF. CDR3 coding DNA: TGCGCCAGCAGCCAAGAAAGGGGGATAGCTAACTATGGCTACACCTTC.

In this sample, this clonotype turned up a few times. V usage is TRBV12-3 or TRBV12-4 and J usage is TRBJ1-3; D gene unclear. V was pared by 6 bases and J by 0 bases, with 6 bases between. The CDR3 consists of 13 residues. The CDR3 spells CASRIGSGNTIYF. CDR3 in DNA: TGTGCCAGCAGGATTGGCTCTGGAAACACCATATATTTT.

This clonotype has a count of ten or more. This chain links TRBV20-1 with TRBJ1-6; TRBD1 is a possible D gene (5 bases). The CDR3 consists of 12 residues. CDR1 and CDR2 (germline): DFQATT, SNEGSKA (reference sequence). The V end lost 6 bases, the J end lost 7 bases, and 10 bases lay between the germline ends. The CDR3 spells CSARSGNSPLHF. The CDR3 bases are TGCAGTGCGAGATCAGGGAATTCACCCCTCCACTTT.